This entry describes one T cell receptor (beta chain). The table lists this clone with a count of one. Its antigen is unknown. Qualities for individual bases were not recorded, and no much larger clone is one base off. The sample comes from a study of T cell responses to AZD1222 COVID-19 vaccine (dated by TCRdb to the early 2020s). Looking at the study overall: Because spike-specific TCR depth and breadth did not differ between the two schedules, AZD1222 recipients who got a second dose at roughly 4 weeks were pooled with those who got a second dose at roughly 12 weeks. TCR sequencing was performed for about 240 trial participants, of whom about 210 were given two doses of AZD1222 and 26 were given two doses of MenACWY control vaccine. Trial participants were enrolled by age into 18-55, 56-69 and 70-plus year subgroups, with around 150, 28 and 57 TCR-sequenced participants respectively. Study-wide conclusions, independent of this receptor: Reportedly, close to half of the unique spike-specific TCRs recognized epitopes lying outside the regions that are mutated in the B.1.351 and B.1.1.7 variants. Participants were mostly white British and included more females than males, and it was suggested by the authors that clonal diversity may have been underestimated. Because no day 14 peak-response samples were available, the repertoires could be characterized only after the peak T cell response. The 56-69-year group was small, and its depth increase did not reach significance, likely because of low power. Conclusions about previously exposed vaccinees are limited because only six or seven AZD1222 recipients were SARS-CoV-2 seropositive at baseline. CD4 TCRs associated with the vaccine covered the entire spike protein, and the dominant responses were in regions 160-218 and 743-854. After two AZD1222 doses, both the breadth and the depth of spike-specific TCRs were significantly higher than at day 0 and than in MenACWY recipients.

The germline V gene specifies SGHTA as CDR1 and FQGNSA as CDR2. The cysteine opens and the phenylalanine closes a CDR3 of 11 amino acids. The entry retains the CDR3 DNA only, 33 bases that are in frame from base 1. V is clipped by 5 bases and J by 6 bases, and the sequence between their germline boundaries is 8 bases long. What the time point label conveys for this sample: baseline before first vaccination. Vaccinee samples came from UK trials COV001 and COV002, including a single-blind randomized controlled phase 2/3 trial of AZD1222 (ChAdOx1 nCoV-19) in healthy adults. For TCRbeta chain sequencing, PBMC samples were collected from trial participants at day 0 and at day 28 after the second dose. The CDR3 regions of human TCRbeta chains were analyzed by immunosequencing. Regarding the original processing steps: TCRs in the repertoires were matched against a reference library of SARS-CoV-2-specific TCRs that had been generated with the MIRA antigen-specificity platform. Breadth was defined as the fraction of unique TCRs that were SARS-CoV-2-associated. Depth was defined as the fraction of total T cells that were SARS-CoV-2-associated. Each spike-specific TCR was assigned to its reactive spike region and to a CD4 or CD8 class using the MIRA data. Log10-transformed breadth and depth values were compared by one-way ANOVA with Sidak's multiple comparisons tests. What TCRdb holds here is the immuneACCESS table cut down to in-frame rearrangements. Part of the clones is not present; checked against another copy, under half of the missing clones reflect an unresolved V gene, and the others are unexplained. V and J calls and clone size are as listed in that table; D and trimming were resolved from the DNA. The sample profile shows over 110,000 clones; more than 90% of them were found once. In total, the top ten clones hold approximately 1.5% of the sample.

Here the chain combines TRBV7-2 and TRBJ2-7, with the D gene uncertain. The origin of this receptor is an adult in good health. The sample in question was peripheral blood, obtained on day 0 of AZD1222 vaccination. Read as DNA, the sequence is TGTGCCAGCAGCCAGGCCGGCGAGCAGTACTTC. Translated, it reads CASSQAGEQYF.